The 30 T cell receptor beta chains reported below all come from one sample, sequenced in a study of blood T cell repertoires in COVID-19. The table came from immunoSEQ multiplex PCR; TCRdb's copy has only in-frame clones and leaves some out. The repertoire holds around 200,000 clones, with around 80% as singletons. The sample comprised peripheral blood. Receptors were obtained from a woman aged 40 to 55 with COVID-19, enrolled during active disease.

The CDR3 loop reads CSVGQGAAEAFF. The CDR3 nucleotides read TGCAGCGTTGGGCAGGGGGCCGCTGAAGCTTTCTTT. This chain joins TRBV29-1 and TRBJ1-1; 8 nucleotides line up with TRBD1. V lost 4 bases, J lost 6 bases, and 4 bases stayed unmatched. Germline V gives CDR1 SQVTM, CDR2 ANQGSEA. The length of the CDR3 is 12 residues.

The chain carries TRBV12-5 and TRBJ1-4; the D gene is possibly TRBD1 (5 bases). V lost 4 bases, J lost 0 bases, and 15 bases lay in between. This CDR3 has 17 residues. Looked up from germline, CDR1 is LGHNT and CDR2 is FRNRAP. The CDR3 DNA follows: TGTGCTAGTGGTTCCACAGAGGGAGGGGCAACTAATGAAAAACTGTTTTTT. Translation: CASGSTEGGATNEKLFF.

The rearrangement links TRBV4-1 to TRBJ2-7, with 9 bases lining up with TRBD2. The CDR3 loop spans 17 amino acids. Germline CDR1 MGHRA, CDR2 YSYEKL. V was pared by 0 bases and J by 7 bases, with 13 bases of the junction left unmatched. CDR3 protein: CASSQDGQAGGAREQYF. The CDR3 DNA reads TGCGCCAGCAGCCAAGATGGGCAGGCGGGAGGGGCGCGGGAGCAGTACTTC.

This rearrangement joins TRBV7-9 to TRBJ2-4; D remains unclear. Trimming pared 5 bases from V and 1 base from J, leaving 12 bases between. Germline values: CDR1 SEHNR, CDR2 FQNEAQ (reference sequence). The CDR3 length is 15 residues. CDR3 sequence reads: CASSQTARAKNIQYF. CDR3 nucleotides: TGTGCCAGCAGCCAGACGGCTAGGGCCAAAAACATTCAGTACTTC. Full variable domain (outside the CDR3, taken from reference TRBV7-9 and TRBJ2-4): DTGVSQNPRHKITKRGQNVTFRCDPISEHNRLYWYRQTLGQGPEFLTYFQNEAQLEKSRLLSDRFSAERPKGSFSTLEIQRTEQGDSAMYLCASSQTARAKNIQYFGAGTRLSVL.

This clone appeared a few times. The chain uses TRBV6-5 and TRBJ2-2; no definite D call. The germline V gene has CDR1 MNHEY and CDR2 SVGAGI. V dropped 4 bases and J dropped 1 base, with 7 bases sitting between them. The CDR3 totals 14 residues. The CDR3 loop is CASSSRWNTGELFF. The DNA of the CDR3 is TGTGCCAGCAGTTCGAGGTGGAACACCGGGGAGCTGTTTTTT.

This chain's CDR3 is CASSLATSGTYEQYF. The CDR3 DNA is TGTGCCAGCAGTTTAGCGACTAGCGGGACCTACGAGCAGTACTTC. The chain joins TRBV27 to TRBJ2-7, with 11 bases identical to TRBD2. Germline V CDR1 and CDR2: MNHEY, SMNVEV (reference sequence). The CDR3 contains 15 residues. Trimming removed 2 bases from V and 2 bases from J; junction bases left unmatched: 2.

The chain has TRBV10-2 and TRBJ1-5; no clear D. Trimming cost V 6 bases and J 0 bases, with 15 bases left between them. CDR1 is WSHSY and CDR2 is SAAADI in the germline V gene. CDR3 length equals 16 residues. The CDR3 DNA reads as TGCGCCAGCAGGGACTTATCCGGGAATAGCAATCAGCCCCAGCATTTT. Its protein product is CASRDLSGNSNQPQHF.

The rearrangement links TRBV5-1 to TRBJ2-1, with D tentatively TRBD2 (6 bases). V was trimmed by 6 bases and J by 6 bases, leaving 10 bases between them. Germline CDR1 and CDR2: SGHRS and YFSETQ. There are 12 residues in the CDR3. CDR3 region: CASKEGGNEQFF. The CDR3 nucleotides read TGCGCCAGCAAGGAGGGAGGCAATGAGCAGTTCTTC.

The chain links TRBV14 to TRBJ1-4; 7 bases map to TRBD1. V shed 4 bases and J 2 bases; nucleotides not matched to a gene: 1. The CDR3 has 14 residues. Germline values: CDR1 SGHDN, CDR2 FVKESK. The CDR3 here is CASSPQGTNEKLFF. For the CDR3, the DNA is TGTGCCAGCAGCCCACAGGGGACTAATGAAAAACTGTTTTTT.

V is TRBV20-1 and J is TRBJ1-4; D unclear. Looked up from germline, CDR1 is DFQATT and CDR2 is SNEGSKA (reference sequence). Trimming took 6 bases from V and 8 from J, leaving 10 bases between them. The CDR3 has 11 amino acids. The CDR3 coding sequence is TGCAGTGCACAGACGGGGGAAAAACTGTTTTTT. As protein: CSAQTGEKLFF.

The genes are TRBV6-1 and TRBJ1-6, with D hard to call. Germline assignment: CDR1 MNHNS and CDR2 SASEGT. The germline V and J ends were trimmed by 2 bases and 7 bases, with 6 bases remaining between them. The CDR3 is 13 amino acids. This CDR3 reads CASSEQVNSPLHF. CDR3 coding DNA: TGTGCCAGCAGTGAACAGGTGAATTCACCCCTCCACTTT.

This clone appeared a few times. V usage is TRBV27 and J usage is TRBJ1-2, with TRBD1 as a possible D gene (5 bases). The CDR3 loop spans 15 amino acids. In germline, CDR1 is MNHEY, CDR2 SMNVEV (reference sequence). The V and J ends lost 6 bases and 0 bases respectively, with 14 bases between them. The CDR3 bases are TGTGCCAGCAGAATACAGGACACCCCTAACTATGGCTACACCTTC. It encodes CASRIQDTPNYGYTF.

This rearrangement joins TRBV6-5 to TRBJ1-2; 10 bases agree with TRBD1. Losses at the gene ends were 0 bases for V and 7 bases for J; bases not matched to a gene: 2. CDR3 length: 14 amino acids. Germline V gene sequence: CDR1 MNHEY, CDR2 SVGAGI. CDR3 bases: TGTGCCAGCAGTTACTCAGACAGGGGGCCTGGCTACACCTTC. Protein product: CASSYSDRGPGYTF.

The J gene is TRBJ1-6, the V gene TRBV21-1; TRBD1 is taken as the D call from the table, unchecked against the DNA. TRBV21-1 is an annotated pseudogene. The CDR3 covers 14 residues. The CDR3 spells CASSKGPVNSPLHF. The CDR3 nucleotides read TGTGCCAGCAGCAAGGGCCCCGTGAATTCACCCCTCCACTTT.

CDR3 coding DNA: TGTGCCAGCAGCCTTATGTCCGGGGGTGCTTTCTTT. It codes for CASSLMSGGAFF. V usage is TRBV2 and J usage is TRBJ1-1, with D perhaps TRBD1 (5 bases). The ends were cut back, 6 bases at V and 11 bases at J, with 16 bases in the middle. Germline V gene sequence: CDR1 SNHLY, CDR2 FYNNEI. The CDR3 sequence is 12 residues long.

The V gene is TRBV18, the J gene TRBJ1-1, with D unclear. The germline V gene has CDR1 KGHSH and CDR2 LQKENI. Trimming removed 6 bases from V and 2 bases from J, with 10 bases in between. The CDR3 consists of 13 residues. The CDR3 spells CASSLDINTEAFF. The CDR3 DNA reads TGTGCCAGCTCCCTCGACATTAACACTGAAGCTTTCTTT.

V and J are TRBV7-9 and TRBJ1-4; TRBD1 agrees at 9 bases. V shed 6 bases, J shed 1 base, and the junction held 6 bases outside the gene matches. This CDR3 has 16 residues. Germline assignment: CDR1 SEHNR and CDR2 FQNEAQ (reference sequence). The DNA for the CDR3 is TGTGCCAGCAGACCCGACAGGGGGGTAACTAATGAAAAACTGTTTTTT. Amino acids: CASRPDRGVTNEKLFF. Based on the CDR3 plus reference TRBV7-9 and TRBJ1-4, the full variable domain is DTGVSQNPRHKITKRGQNVTFRCDPISEHNRLYWYRQTLGQGPEFLTYFQNEAQLEKSRLLSDRFSAERPKGSFSTLEIQRTEQGDSAMYLCASRPDRGVTNEKLFFGSGTQLSVL.

The genes are TRBV7-9 and TRBJ1-2; TRBD1 matches 8 bases. The V and J ends lost 5 bases and 2 bases, in that order; junction bases with no gene match: 4. The germline CDR1 and CDR2 sequences are SEHNR and FQNEAQ (reference sequence). This CDR3 contains 14 residues. CDR3 amino acids: CASSPWTGNYGYTF. The CDR3 bases are TGTGCCAGCAGCCCGTGGACAGGGAACTATGGCTACACCTTC.

The genes are TRBV15 and TRBJ2-2; 11 bases line up with TRBD2. Unmatched junction bases numbered 4, after V lost 2 bases and J lost 5 bases. The CDR3 spans 16 residues. The germline V gene encodes CDR1 LNHNV and CDR2 YYDKDF (reference sequence). CDR3: CATSRPSGRCTGELFF. For the CDR3, the DNA is TGTGCCACCAGCAGACCTAGCGGGAGGTGTACCGGGGAGCTGTTTTTT.

The rearrangement links TRBV4-2 to TRBJ1-6; the D gene is possibly TRBD1 (5 bases). This CDR3 has 15 residues. Per the germline V gene, CDR1 is LGHNA and CDR2 is YNFKEQ. The V and J ends lost 1 base and 7 bases respectively, with 11 bases between them. CDR3 residues: CASSQGQGGNSPLHF. The CDR3 bases are TGTGCCAGCAGCCAAGGCCAGGGAGGGAATTCACCCCTCCACTTT.

This clone was counted a few times. The J gene is TRBJ1-1, the V gene TRBV6-5; TRBD1 might be the D (5 bases). CDR3 length equals 12 residues. Germline V CDR1 and CDR2: MNHEY, SVGAGI. The V end lost 10 bases, the J end lost 0 bases, and 9 bases lay between the germline ends. CDR3 DNA: TGTGCCACCAGGACACTGAACACTGAAGCTTTCTTT. This encodes CATRTLNTEAFF.

This sequence joins TRBV28 and TRBJ1-1; TRBD1 matches 7 bases. Trimming cost V 7 bases and J 1 base; bases outside gene matches: 9. The CDR3 sequence is 15 residues long. CDR1 is MDHEN and CDR2 is SYDVKM in the germline V gene. CDR3 sequence: CASTYSDRRNTEAFF. The CDR3 DNA sequence: TGTGCCAGCACGTACTCGGACAGGAGGAACACTGAAGCTTTCTTT.

The table lists this clone with a few counts. The DNA for the CDR3 is TGTGCCAGCACCAATCCCCGGGACACCTCCTACGAGCAGTACTTC. This translates into CASTNPRDTSYEQYF. This sequence joins TRBV6-4 and TRBJ2-7; tentative D call: TRBD1 (6 bases). Germline loops: CDR1 MRHNA, CDR2 SNTAGT. The CDR3 totals 15 residues. V lost 7 bases, J lost 0 bases, and 16 bases lay in between.

The table lists this clone with a few counts. This rearrangement joins TRBV2 to TRBJ1-5, with D hard to call. CDR1 SNHLY and CDR2 FYNNEI come from the germline V gene. This CDR3 comprises 17 residues. The V and J ends lost 3 bases and 2 bases respectively, with 17 bases between them. The chain's CDR3 is CASSELAPRRGNQPQHF. DNA of the CDR3: TGTGCCAGCAGTGAGTTGGCACCCAGGAGGGGCAATCAGCCCCAGCATTTT.

The chain combines TRBV11-2 with TRBJ2-4; tentative D call: TRBD1 (6 bases). Deletions cut 4 bases from V and 0 bases from J, with 13 bases between. Germline values: CDR1 SGHAT, CDR2 FQNNGV. This CDR3 comprises 16 residues. The CDR3 DNA follows: TGTGCCAGCAGCTCTATCGACAGGCTAGCCAAAAACATTCAGTACTTC. Translating gives CASSSIDRLAKNIQYF.

This chain uses TRBV6-5 with TRBJ2-1, with 11 bases matching TRBD2. J gave up 4 bases and V 6 bases, and 5 bases lay outside the gene matches. The germline V gene encodes CDR1 MNHEY and CDR2 SVGAGI. This CDR3 region has 15 residues. This chain's CDR3 is CASSGGLAVYNEQFF. In DNA form, the CDR3 reads TGTGCCAGCAGCGGGGGACTAGCGGTATACAATGAGCAGTTCTTC.

The rearrangement uses TRBV27 and TRBJ2-3; TRBD1 matches at 8 bases. CDR3 length: 13 amino acids. V shed 8 bases and J 2 bases; nucleotides not matched to a gene: 3. From germline, CDR1 is MNHEY and CDR2 SMNVEV (reference sequence). CDR3 sequence reads: CASRTGHTDTQYF. CDR3 nucleotide sequence: TGTGCCAGCCGGACAGGGCACACAGATACGCAGTATTTT.

This chain links TRBV5-1 with TRBJ1-2; no clear D gene. This CDR3 spans 13 amino acids. The V gene lost 4 bases and the J gene lost 4 bases, with 11 bases spanning the gap. Germline CDR1 is SGHRS and CDR2 is YFSETQ. Here the CDR3 DNA reads TGCGCCAGCAGCAGTGGCATTTTCTATGGCTACACCTTC. Its protein product is CASSSGIFYGYTF.

In this sample, this clone turned up many times. The chain employs TRBV19 and TRBJ1-6; 7 nucleotides match TRBD1. The CDR3 spans 17 residues. Germline trimming cut 2 bases from V and 5 bases from J; bases unmatched to any gene: 9. Germline CDR1 is LNHDA and CDR2 is SQIVND (reference sequence). This CDR3 reads CASSIPQGGSDNSPLHF. The CDR3 DNA is TGTGCCAGTAGTATACCCCAGGGGGGTTCGGATAATTCACCCCTCCACTTT.

This clone was observed a single time. CDR3 coding DNA: TGTGCCAGCACCGGGTTCCCCTCTCGGGACAATGAGCAGTTCTTC. Protein sequence: CASTGFPSRDNEQFF. The rearrangement joins TRBV7-9 to TRBJ2-1; unclear D gene. The ends were cut back, 7 bases at V and 5 bases at J, with 18 bases in the middle. The CDR3 loop spans 15 amino acids. The germline V gene encodes CDR1 SEHNR and CDR2 FQNEAQ (reference sequence).